This T cell receptor beta chain was obtained from a study of regulatory T cells in long-lasting Graves disease. Study overall: Duration of antithyroid drug therapy among newly diagnosed Graves' patients was under 3 months.

In germline, CDR1 is KGHDR, CDR2 SFDVKD. The CDR3 length is 11 residues. With 2 bases removed from V and 6 bases from J, the gap between germline ends came to 0 bases. Arm-PCR of CDR3 regions and iRepertoire HTBI primers were the basis on which TCR beta libraries were built. TCRdb used MiXCR to reprocess the multiplex PCR reads, holding one entry per CDR3 protein. The data show 420,000 or so distinct CDR3 sequences, about 15% seen once. Time point denoted: newly diagnosed GD, antithyroid drugs for less than 3 months. Generation of the TCR library employed RNA extracted from PBMCs. These same records also appear under a second study, on T cells in Graves' hyperthyroidism and ophthalmopathy. Turning to that study: Absence of ophthalmopathy progression within 18 months defined stable Graves' hyperthyroidism. TCR CDR3 regions were first amplified by RT-PCR with HTBI primers. Blood held most thyroid clonotypes expanded above 0.001 frequency.

Sequences were derived from peripheral blood mononuclear cells (PBMCs), sampled at new diagnosis, from a patient treated with antithyroid drugs. This chain connects TRBV24-1 to TRBJ2-2; D remains ambiguous. The source is a woman aged 18 to 35 with Graves disease. CDR3 amino acids: CATSDSGELFF. For the CDR3, the DNA is TGTGCCACCAGTGATTCCGGGGAGCTGTTTTTT.